The rows below give T cell receptor beta chains drawn from one sample of a study of tumor and adjacent non-tumor tissue in lung cancer. Via MiXCR, TCRdb re-called the multiplex PCR reads, giving one row per CDR3 protein. This table has approximately 110,000 distinct CDR3 sequences, more than 70% appearing once. What was sequenced was lung tumor tissue. These receptor sequences come from a woman between 55 and 75 years old with non-small cell lung cancer. Each CDR3 is given with its conserved first and last residue. A D gene is named only where the DNA matches it firmly. The listing skips clone size in some rows; elsewhere it reads once, few, many or a size class.

v_gene	d_gene	abundance	j_gene	CDR3aa	CDR3nt
TRBV29-1	NA	few	TRBJ2-7	CSAQAGNLYEQYF	TGCAGCGCCCAAGCCGGGAATCTCTACGAGCAGTACTTC
TRBV11-2	NA	NA	TRBJ2-7	CVSSLSSGEQYF	TGTGTCAGTAGCTTATCGTCCGGGGAGCAGTACTTC
TRBV6-1	NA	NA	TRBJ1-1	CASNEALGDTEVFF	TGTGCCAGCAATGAAGCCCTGGGGGACACTGAAGTTTTCTTT
TRBV11-1	NA	NA	TRBJ1-1	CVSSRDRNTAAFF	TGTGTCAGCAGCCGTGACCGCAACACTGCAGCTTTCTTT
TRBV20-1	NA	NA	TRBJ2-5	CIASGTSKQETQYF	TGCATTGCTAGTGGGACCTCGAAACAAGAGACTCAGTACTTC
TRBV12-3/TRBV12-4	TRBD1	NA	TRBJ1-1	CASSFHRGQGTEALF	TGTGCCAGCAGTTTTCATAGGGGGCAGGGCACTGAAGCTCTCTTT
TRBV4-3	TRBD2	NA	TRBJ2-3	CASSQGFTSGGTDTHYF	TGCGCCAGCAGCCAAGGATTCACTAGCGGGGGCACAGATACGCACTATTTT
TRBV11-2	NA	NA	TRBJ1-1	CASRLNSLRGNTDAFF	TGTGCCAGCAGACTGAACAGCCTTAGGGGGAACACTGATGCTTTCTTT
TRBV12-3/TRBV12-4	NA	NA	TRBJ1-5	CASSLGEQGEYQPQHF	TGTGCCAGCAGTTTAGGCGAACAGGGAGAGTATCAGCCCCAGCATTTT
TRBV30	NA	NA	TRBJ1-1	CAWNWGVGGEAFF	TGTGCCTGGAATTGGGGGGTAGGGGGTGAAGCTTTCTTT
TRBV12-3/TRBV12-4	NA	few	TRBJ2-4	CTSSASGRNIQYF	TGTACCAGCAGTGCTTCTGGCAGAAACATTCAGTACTTC
TRBV12-3/TRBV12-4	TRBD2	NA	TRBJ2-7	CASSSSGGLVRHEQYF	TGTGCCAGCAGCTCTTCAGGCGGACTAGTGAGACACGAGCAGTACTTC
TRBV28	NA	NA	TRBJ1-1	CASTLSPTEAFF	TGTGCCAGCACTCTTTCCCCGACTGAAGCTTTCTTT
TRBV11-1	NA	NA	TRBJ2-7	CASSLRQETFYEQYF	TGTGCCAGCAGCTTGCGGCAGGAGACTTTTTATGAGCAGTACTTC
TRBV11-2	NA	NA	TRBJ2-1	CASSFNGPYNEQFF	TGTGCCAGCAGCTTTAACGGTCCCTACAATGAGCAGTTCTTC
TRBV6-1	NA	NA	TRBJ2-7	CASSVSQFYEQNF	TGTGCCAGCAGTGTCTCACAGTTCTACGAGCAAAACTTC
TRBV20-1	TRBD1	NA	TRBJ1-5	CSAGRQGVSNLPQHF	TGCAGTGCTGGTAGGCAGGGGGTAAGCAATCTGCCCCAGCATTTT
TRBV12-3/TRBV12-4	NA	many	TRBJ1-2	CASTYGRYGYTF	TGTGCCAGCACCTATGGGAGGTATGGCTACACCTTC
TRBV11-2	NA	NA	TRBJ2-1	CASSLRPFGTGYNERFF	TGTGCCAGCAGCTTAAGGCCCTTCGGGACTGGCTATAATGAGCGGTTCTTC
TRBV10-1	NA	NA	TRBJ2-1	CANSRGVSYNEHFF	TGCGCCAACAGTAGAGGGGTTTCCTACAATGAGCACTTCTTC
TRBV5-5	TRBD1	NA	TRBJ1-4	CVSSLEGQAGEKLFF	TGTGTCAGCAGCTTGGAGGGACAGGCAGGTGAAAAACTGTTTTTT
TRBV5-6	NA	NA	TRBJ1-6	CASSSGQLGNSPLHF	TGTGCCAGCAGCTCGGGCCAGCTTGGTAATTCACCCCTCCACTTT
TRBV11-3	TRBD2	NA	TRBJ2-1	CLISLELTSGNHNEQFF	TGTCTCATCAGCTTAGAGTTGACTAGCGGGAACCACAATGAGCAGTTCTTC
TRBV29-1	NA	NA	TRBJ1-1	CSVEGRARNTEAFF	TGCAGTGTTGAAGGCAGGGCAAGGAACACTGAAGCTTTCTTT
TRBV6-2/TRBV6-3	NA	NA	TRBJ1-6	CASSPWAGNSPLHF	TGTGCCAGCAGCCCCTGGGCGGGAAATTCACCACTCCACTTT
TRBV11-2	TRBD2	NA	TRBJ2-7	CDSSYGSSGSYEQYF	TGTGACAGCAGCTACGGAAGTAGCGGGAGCTACGAGCAGTACTTC